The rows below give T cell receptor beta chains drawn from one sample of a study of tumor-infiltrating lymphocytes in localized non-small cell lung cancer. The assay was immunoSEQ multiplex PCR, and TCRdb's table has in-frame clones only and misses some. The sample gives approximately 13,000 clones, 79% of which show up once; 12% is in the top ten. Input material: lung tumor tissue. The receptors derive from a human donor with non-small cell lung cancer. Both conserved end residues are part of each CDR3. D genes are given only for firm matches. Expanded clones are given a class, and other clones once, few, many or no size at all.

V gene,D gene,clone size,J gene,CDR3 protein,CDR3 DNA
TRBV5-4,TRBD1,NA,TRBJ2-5,CASSQPDRGWQETQYF,TGTGCCAGCAGCCAGCCGGACAGGGGGTGGCAAGAGACCCAGTACTTC
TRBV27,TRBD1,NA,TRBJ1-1,CASSIQGGYTEAFF,TGTGCCAGCAGTATCCAGGGGGGCTACACTGAAGCTTTCTTT
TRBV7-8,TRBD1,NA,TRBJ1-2,CASSQDRGRSYGYTF,TGTGCCAGCAGCCAGGACAGGGGGCGTAGTTATGGCTACACCTTC
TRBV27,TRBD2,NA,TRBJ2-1,CASSLGTSGNEQFF,TGTGCCAGCAGTTTAGGGACTAGCGGCAATGAGCAGTTCTTC
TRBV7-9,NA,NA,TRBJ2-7,CASSQTRGEQYF,TGTGCCAGCAGCCAGACCCGGGGCGAGCAGTACTTC
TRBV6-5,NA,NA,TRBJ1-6,CASRQGLNSPLHF,TGTGCCAGCAGACAGGGTCTCAATTCACCCCTCCACTTT
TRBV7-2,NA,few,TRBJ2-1,CASSFLPGLRSSYNEQFF,TGTGCCAGCAGCTTTCTTCCGGGACTTCGTAGCTCCTACAATGAGCAGTTCTTC
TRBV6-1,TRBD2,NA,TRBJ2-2,CASSVVAGGTGELFF,TGTGCCAGCAGTGTGGTGGCGGGGGGCACCGGGGAGCTGTTTTTT
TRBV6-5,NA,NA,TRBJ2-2,CASSHMVNTGELFF,TGTGCCAGCAGTCACATGGTTAACACCGGGGAGCTGTTTTTT
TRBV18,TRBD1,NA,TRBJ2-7,CASSPLRDSSSEQYF,TGTGCCAGCTCACCACTCCGGGACAGTTCATCCGAGCAGTACTTC
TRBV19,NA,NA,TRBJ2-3,CASSPSERNKRTQYF,TGTGCCAGTAGTCCCAGTGAGAGGAATAAGCGCACGCAGTATTTT
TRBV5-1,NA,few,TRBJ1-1,CASSLRVDTEAFF,TGCGCCAGCAGCTTAAGGGTGGACACTGAAGCTTTCTTT
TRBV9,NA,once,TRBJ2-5,CASSVGPHETQYF,TGTGCCAGCAGCGTAGGGCCCCATGAGACCCAGTACTTC
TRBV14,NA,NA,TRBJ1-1,CASSHRGMGTEAFF,TGTGCCAGCAGCCATCGGGGGATGGGCACTGAAGCTTTCTTT
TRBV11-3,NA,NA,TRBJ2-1,CASSLDGLSSYNEQFF,TGTGCCAGCAGCTTAGATGGCCTGAGCTCCTACAATGAGCAGTTCTTC
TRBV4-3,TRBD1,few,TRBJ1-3,CASSQGDRGYTIYF,TGCGCCAGCAGCCAAGGTGACAGGGGGTACACCATATATTTT
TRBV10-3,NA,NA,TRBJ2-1,CAISGSGIGNEQFF,TGTGCCATCAGCGGTAGCGGAATTGGAAATGAGCAGTTCTTC
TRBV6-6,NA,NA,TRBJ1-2,CASSHGGRNGYTF,TGTGCCAGCAGCCACGGGGGGCGGAATGGCTACACCTTC
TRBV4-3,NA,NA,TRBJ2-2,CASSQVANTGELFF,TGCGCCAGCAGCCAAGTGGCCAACACCGGGGAGCTGTTTTTT
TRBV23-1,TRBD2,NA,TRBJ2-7,CASSQRAGVNYEQYF,TGCGCCAGCAGTCAAAGGGCGGGAGTAAATTACGAGCAGTACTTC
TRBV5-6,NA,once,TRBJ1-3,CASSLISGSGNTIYF,TGTGCCAGCAGCTTAATATCGGGATCTGGAAACACCATATATTTT
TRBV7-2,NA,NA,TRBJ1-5,CASSLAGGIYSNQPQHF,TGTGCCAGCAGCTTAGCAGGGGGGATTTATAGCAATCAGCCCCAGCATTTT
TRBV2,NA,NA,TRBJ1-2,CASSRTVNYGYTF,TGTGCCAGCAGTCGGACCGTTAACTATGGCTACACCTTC
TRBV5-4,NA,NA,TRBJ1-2,CASSRPDSEYTF,TGTGCCAGCAGCCGGCCGGATTCCGAATACACCTTC
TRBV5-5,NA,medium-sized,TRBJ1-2,CASSSTRGFGYGYTF,TGTGCCAGCAGCTCTACCCGGGGGTTCGGCTATGGCTACACCTTC
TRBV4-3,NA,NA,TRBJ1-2,CASSQDAQNYGYTF,TGCGCCAGCAGCCAAGATGCACAGAACTATGGCTACACCTTC
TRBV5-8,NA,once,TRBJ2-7,CASSRFSYEQYF,TGTGCCAGCAGCCGATTTAGCTACGAGCAGTACTTC